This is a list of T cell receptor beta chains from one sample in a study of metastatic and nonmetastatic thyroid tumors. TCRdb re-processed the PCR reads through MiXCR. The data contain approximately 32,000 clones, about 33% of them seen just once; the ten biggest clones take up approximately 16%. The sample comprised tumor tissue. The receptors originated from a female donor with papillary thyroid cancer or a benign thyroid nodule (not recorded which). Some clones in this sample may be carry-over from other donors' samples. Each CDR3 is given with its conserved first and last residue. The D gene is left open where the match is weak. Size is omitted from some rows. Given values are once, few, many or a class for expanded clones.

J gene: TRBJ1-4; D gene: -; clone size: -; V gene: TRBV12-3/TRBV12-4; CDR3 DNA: TGTGCCAGCACCCCGCTAGGAGGGGTTGAGGAAAAACTGTTTTTT; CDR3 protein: CASTPLGGVEEKLFF
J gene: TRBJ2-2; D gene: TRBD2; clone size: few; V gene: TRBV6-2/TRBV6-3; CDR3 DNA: TGTGCCAGCAGTTACTCGGGCGGGGGCACCGGGGAGCTGTTTTTT; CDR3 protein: CASSYSGGGTGELFF
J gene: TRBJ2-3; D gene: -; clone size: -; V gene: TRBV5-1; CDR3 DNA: TGCGCCAGCAGCTTGGAGTACAGCCGGGGGTCAGATACGCAGTATTTT; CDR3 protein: CASSLEYSRGSDTQYF
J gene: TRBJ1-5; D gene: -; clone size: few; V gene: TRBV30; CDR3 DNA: TGTGCCTGGAGTGACGAGGGGAGCAATCAGCCCCAGCATTTT; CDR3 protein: CAWSDEGSNQPQHF
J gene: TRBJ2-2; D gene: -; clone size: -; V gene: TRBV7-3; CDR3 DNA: TGTGCCAGCAGCTTAGGGGAACCGAACACCGGGGAGCTGTTTTTT; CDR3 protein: CASSLGEPNTGELFF
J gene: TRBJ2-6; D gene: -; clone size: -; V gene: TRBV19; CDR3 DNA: TGTGCCAGTACCCAGAGCTCTGGGGCCAACGTCCTGACTTTC; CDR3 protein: CASTQSSGANVLTF
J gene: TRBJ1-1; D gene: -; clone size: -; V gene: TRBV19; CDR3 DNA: TGTGCCAGTGCATTCCGGGGCAAGAACACTGAAGCTTTCTTT; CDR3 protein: CASAFRGKNTEAFF
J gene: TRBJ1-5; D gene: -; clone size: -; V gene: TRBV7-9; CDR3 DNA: TGTGCCAGCAGCTTCGAGGGGGGGGTTCAGCCCCAGCATTTT; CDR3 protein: CASSFEGGVQPQHF
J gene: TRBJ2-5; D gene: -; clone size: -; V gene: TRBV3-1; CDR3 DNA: TGTGCCAGCAGCCAAGACCAGCTCCAAGAGACCCAGTACTTC; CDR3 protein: CASSQDQLQETQYF
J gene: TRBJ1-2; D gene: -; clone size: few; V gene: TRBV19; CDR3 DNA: TGTGCCAGTAGTTACAGGGTCAACTATGGCTACACCTTC; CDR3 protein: CASSYRVNYGYTF
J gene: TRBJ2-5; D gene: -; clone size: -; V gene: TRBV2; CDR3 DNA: TGTGCCAGTGAGGGTCACCTAGAGACCCAGTACTTC; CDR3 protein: CASEGHLETQYF
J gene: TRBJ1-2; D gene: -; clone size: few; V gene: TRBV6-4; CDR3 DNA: TGTGCCAGCAGTGAATTGGCTCATCGGGTCTATGGCTACACCTTC; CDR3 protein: CASSELAHRVYGYTF
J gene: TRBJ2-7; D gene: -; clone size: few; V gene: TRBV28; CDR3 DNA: TGTGCCAGCAGTATTCATTGGGCTAGCGAGGACAAAGGGCAGTACTTC; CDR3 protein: CASSIHWASEDKGQYF
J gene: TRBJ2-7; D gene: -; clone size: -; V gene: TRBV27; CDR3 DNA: TGTGCCAGCAGTTTAGTACCGGGGGCACCCTCCTACGAGCAGTACTTC; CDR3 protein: CASSLVPGAPSYEQYF
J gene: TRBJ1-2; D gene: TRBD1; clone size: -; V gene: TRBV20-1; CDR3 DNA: TGCAGTGCTAGAGGACTTAGGACAGGGTCCCCCTATGGCTACACCTTC; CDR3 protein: CSARGLRTGSPYGYTF
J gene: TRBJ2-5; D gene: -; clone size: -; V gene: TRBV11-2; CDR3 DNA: TGTGCCAGCAGTCAGGAATGGGCCGAGACCCAGTACTTC; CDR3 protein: CASSQEWAETQYF
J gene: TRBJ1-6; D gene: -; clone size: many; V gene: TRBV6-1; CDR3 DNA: TGTGCCAGCAGTGTTGACCCGCTGGAGGGACCCCTCCACTTT; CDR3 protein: CASSVDPLEGPLHF
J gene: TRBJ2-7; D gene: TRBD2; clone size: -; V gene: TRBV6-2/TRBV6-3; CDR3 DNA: TGTGCCAGCAGTCTCCCGGGAGGTCCCTACGAGCAGTACTTC; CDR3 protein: CASSLPGGPYEQYF
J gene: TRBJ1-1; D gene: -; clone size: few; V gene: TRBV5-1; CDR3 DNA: TGCGCCAGCAGCTTGGGGGCCGGGAACACTGAAGCTTTCTTT; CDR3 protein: CASSLGAGNTEAFF
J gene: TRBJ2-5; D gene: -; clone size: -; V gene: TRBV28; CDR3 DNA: TGTGCCAGCGGGGGTGCGGGGATACCGTTGGAGACCCAGTACTTC; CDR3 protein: CASGGAGIPLETQYF
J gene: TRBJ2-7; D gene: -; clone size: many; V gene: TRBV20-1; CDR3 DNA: TGCAGTGCCCCGAGCCAGGCAGGTTACTACGAGCAGTACTTC; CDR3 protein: CSAPSQAGYYEQYF
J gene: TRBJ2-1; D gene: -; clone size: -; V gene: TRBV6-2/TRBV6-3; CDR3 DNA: TGTGCCAGCCGTTCCGGGAGCAATGAGCAGTTCTTC; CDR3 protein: CASRSGSNEQFF
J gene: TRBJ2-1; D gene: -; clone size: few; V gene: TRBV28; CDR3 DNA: TGTGCCAGCAGTTTAGGCTGGGATGGACTATACAATGAGCAGTTCTTC; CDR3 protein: CASSLGWDGLYNEQFF
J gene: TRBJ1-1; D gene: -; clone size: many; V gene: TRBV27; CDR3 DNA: TGTGCCAGCAGTTTACGTGGCCTGGGGAACACTGAAGCTTTCTTT; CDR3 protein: CASSLRGLGNTEAFF
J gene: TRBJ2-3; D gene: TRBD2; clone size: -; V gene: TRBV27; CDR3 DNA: TGTGCCAGCAGCTCCCGACTAGCGGGAGGGACAGATACGCAGTATTTT; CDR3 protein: CASSSRLAGGTDTQYF
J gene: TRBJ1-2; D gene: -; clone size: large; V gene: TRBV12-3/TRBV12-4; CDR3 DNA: TGTGCCAGCAGTTTTCCGGGGGCGATCCCCTATGGCTACACCTTC; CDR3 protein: CASSFPGAIPYGYTF
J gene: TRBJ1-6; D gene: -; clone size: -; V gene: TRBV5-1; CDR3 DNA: TGCGCCAGCAGCTTTGGACAGTTAGATTCACCCCTCCACTTT; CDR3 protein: CASSFGQLDSPLHF
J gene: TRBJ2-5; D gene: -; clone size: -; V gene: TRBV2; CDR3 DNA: TGTGCCAGCACACGGAGGACACAGTACCAAGAGACCCAGTACTTC; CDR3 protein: CASTRRTQYQETQYF
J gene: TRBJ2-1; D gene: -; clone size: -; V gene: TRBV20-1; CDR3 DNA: TGCAGTGCTAGAGATCCTTCTATGGAGGGGGAGCAGTTCTTC; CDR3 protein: CSARDPSMEGEQFF
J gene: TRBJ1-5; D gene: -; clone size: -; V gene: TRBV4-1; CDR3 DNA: TGCGCCAGCAGCCAACAACGGGGCAATCAGCCCCAGCATTTT; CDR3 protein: CASSQQRGNQPQHF
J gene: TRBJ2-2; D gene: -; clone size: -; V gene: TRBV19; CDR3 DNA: TGTGCCAGTAGTATAGCCGGGGGCACCGGGGAGCTGTTTTTT; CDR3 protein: CASSIAGGTGELFF
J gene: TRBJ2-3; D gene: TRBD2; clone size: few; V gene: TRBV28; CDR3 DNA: TGTGCCAGCAGTTCGTCCCCCGGACTAGCGGGGCGCACAGATACGCAGTATTTT; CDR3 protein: CASSSSPGLAGRTDTQYF
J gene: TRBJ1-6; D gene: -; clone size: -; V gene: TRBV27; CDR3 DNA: TGTGCCAGCAGTTTCTCTAATTCACCCCTCCACTTT; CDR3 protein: CASSFSNSPLHF